This section outlines one TCR beta chain sequence together with its context. The clone's antigen remains unknown. The data were produced on an Illumina HiSeq 2000. TCR beta cDNA libraries were made by 5'RACE template switching that added a universal primer site and unique molecular identifiers. cDNA synthesis was primed from the TCR beta constant segment, followed by two successive PCR amplification steps. The study's own analysis went as follows. MIGEC was used to demultiplex reads and group reads by UMI, and MiTCR was used to assemble and quantify clonotypes. To exclude erroneous sequences, any TCR cDNA sequence not supported by at least two reads was discarded. The tcR package was used for downstream repertoire analysis, with clonotypes matched between fractions based on CDR3 nucleotide sequence plus V segment. VDJmatch was used to annotate antigen specificity against VDJdb, with one amino acid substitution in CDR3 permitted. TCRdb reprocessed the reads and lists each CDR3 protein sequence as a single entry, with no DNA. TCRdb, rather than the study authors, made the V and J calls. The sample's table covers around 100,000 distinct CDR3 sequences. The ten most abundant clones make up 18% of the sample.

HCMV serostatus was determined by detecting HCMV-specific IgG in serum with a commercial ELISA kit. Ficoll density gradient centrifugation was used to isolate peripheral blood mononuclear cells from blood. This specimen belongs to a study of T cells expressing NK-cell markers (TCRdb year 2020). For the wider study: TCR beta-chain repertoires were profiled in sorted CD3+CD56+NKG2C+, CD3+CD56+NKG2C- and CD3+CD56-NKG2C+ T-cell subsets from about 8 donors. Among the eight sequenced donors, only one was HCMV-seronegative, while the other seven were HCMV-seropositive. The study sequenced eight donors, all healthy volunteers chosen at random: three men and five women. Illumina HiSeq 2000/2500, MiSeq or NextSeq was used to sequence libraries as 2 x 150 bp reads. Results and caveats for the whole study, not just this receptor: Those dominant clonotypes were again the most abundant among CD3+CD56-NKG2C+ cells in several donors, at roughly 25-65%. It remained unclear whether the expanded NKG2C-expressing T cell clones were specific for HCMV antigens. For about 6 donors, the dominant CD3+CD56+NKG2C+ clonotypes were among the top 10 CD8+ clonotypes and accounted for roughly 1.0-8% of CD8+ T cells.

CDR1 and CDR2 are drawn from the germline V gene: MNHEY, SVGEGT. The cysteine opens and the phenylalanine closes a CDR3 of 14 amino acids. The entry carries no DNA sequence. The rearranged segments are TRBV6-2 or TRBV6-3 and TRBJ1-2; TCRdb returns TRBD1, unconfirmable since there is no DNA. The sequenced sample was blood T cells: a sorted CD56 or NKG2C T cell subset, CD4+ or CD8+ T cells, or bulk PBMC T cells (not recorded which). This receptor was obtained from a woman aged 18 to 75 in good health. CDR3 loop: CASSFGQFRSGYTF.